This TCR beta chain was sequenced during a study of OX40 agonist ivuxolimab in advanced cancers. Method: immunoSEQ multiplex PCR; TCRdb's copy keeps in-frame clones and lacks some. The profile shows about 62,000 clones, 84% of them singletons. Looked up from germline, CDR1 is SGHVS and CDR2 is FQNEAQ. The CDR3 is 15 residues long. V was clipped by 4 bases and J by 5 bases, with 16 bases between them. This sequence was found in an adult with an advanced solid tumor such as melanoma, head and neck, liver or kidney cancer. Sequences were derived from CD4+ or CD8+ T cells sorted from blood, sampled in a trial of the OX40 agonist ivuxolimab. This chain connects TRBV7-8 to TRBJ2-3, with a tentative D call TRBD2 (5 bases). The CDR3 is CASSSSQRSEDTQYF. CDR3 in DNA: TGTGCCAGCAGCTCCTCCCAGCGTAGCGAAGATACGCAGTATTTT.